This record looks at one TCR beta chain sequence and its context. Its antigen is unidentified. There are 14 residues in the CDR3. Per the germline V gene, CDR1 is LGHDT and CDR2 is YNNKEL (reference sequence). Germline trimming cut 5 bases from V and 6 bases from J; bases unmatched to any gene: 8. This entry is derived from a study of T cells after yellow fever vaccination. Broader study findings: Few clonotypes appeared in both CD4 and CD8 compartments.

A 5'RACE template-switching step, the method used to make TCR cDNA, added a universal primer site and UMIs. TCRdb analysed the 5' RACE reads with MiXCR anew, one entry per CDR3 protein. The sample records 450,000 to 650,000 distinct CDR3 sequences, roughly 13% being singletons. The rearrangement links TRBV3-1 to TRBJ2-7; 9 bases are shared with TRBD1. Sequenced here: PBMCs, sampled on the day of the yellow fever booster vaccination. This TCR was recovered from a man aged 25-40 years who received the YFV17D yellow fever vaccine. The DNA of the CDR3 is TGTGCCAGCAGCTACGGGACAGGGCGGGGCGAGCAGTACTTC. It translates to CASSYGTGRGEQYF.